A single sample is the source of the 27 T cell receptor beta chains below, sequenced in a study of cytomegalovirus exposure and HLA in healthy donors. Generated by immunoSEQ multiplex PCR, the TCRdb table keeps only in-frame clones and is missing some. Of about 330,000 clones in the sample, approximately 90% were seen once. The sample was PBMCs. These receptors were obtained from a woman younger than 30 in good health and CMV-seronegative.

This clone was seen only once. The V call is TRBV9, the J call TRBJ2-1, with TRBD2 matching 9 bases. The CDR3 sequence is 15 residues long. Germline lookup yields CDR1 SGDLS and CDR2 YYNGEE. V lost 4 bases to trimming and J lost 8 bases; unmatched junction nucleotides: 10. In nucleotides, the CDR3 is TGTGCCAGCAGCACAACCGGGACTAGCACCCATGAGCAGTTCTTC. Its protein product is CASSTTGTSTHEQFF.

The CDR3 loop reads CASSLAAGLQYF. In DNA form, the CDR3 reads TGTGCCAGCAGCTTAGCAGCGGGATTGCAGTATTTT. The genes are TRBV7-2 and TRBJ2-3, with 7 bases lining up with TRBD2. The CDR3 is made up of 12 amino acids. The V gene's germline CDR1 is SGHTA and CDR2 FQGNSA. The ends lost 0 bases at V and 11 bases at J; junction bases unmatched: 2. Full variable domain (rest looked up from reference TRBV7-2 and TRBJ2-3): GAGVSQSPSNKVTEKGKDVELRCDPISGHTALYWYRQSLGQGLEFLIYFQGNSAPDKSGLPSDRFSAERTGGSVSTLTIQRTQQEDSAVYLCASSLAAGLQYFGPGTRLTVL.

The V and J genes are TRBV7-7 and TRBJ2-5, with D tentatively TRBD2 (6 bases). This CDR3 is 14 amino acids long. CDR1 is SSHAT and CDR2 is FNYEAQ in the germline V gene (reference sequence). V was cut by 3 bases and J by 3 bases, with 11 bases left in between. The CDR3 is CASSFGGTEETQYF. The CDR3 region has the DNA TGTGCCAGCAGCTTTGGGGGGACGGAAGAGACCCAGTACTTC.

V usage is TRBV19 and J usage is TRBJ2-7; maybe TRBD2 (6 bases). The CDR3 runs to 14 residues. Germline loops: CDR1 LNHDA, CDR2 SQIVND (reference sequence). The V end was cut by 5 bases, the J end by 6 bases, with 17 bases between. CDR3 in DNA: TGTGCCAGTAGTTCTCGGGGGAAGACGTCCGAGCAGTACTTC. This gives the protein CASSSRGKTSEQYF.

The chain employs TRBV4-3 and TRBJ2-5; D gene unclear. The V end lost 3 bases, the J end lost 2 bases, and 7 bases lay between the germline ends. Germline values: CDR1 LGHNA, CDR2 YSLEER. CDR3 size: 13 residues. The CDR3 reads CASSHLDQETQYF. CDR3 bases: TGCGCCAGCAGCCACTTAGATCAAGAGACCCAGTACTTC.

V and J are TRBV29-1 and TRBJ2-3, with a weak D call TRBD1 (7 bases). Germline V gene data show CDR1 as SQVTM and CDR2 as ANQGSEA. This CDR3 comprises 13 residues. Trimming pared 6 bases from V and 3 bases from J, leaving 13 bases between. The CDR3 reads CSVATGRTDTQYF. CDR3 coding DNA: TGCAGCGTCGCGACAGGGAGGACAGATACGCAGTATTTT.

The chain has TRBV9 and TRBJ2-3; D is undetermined. Germline V lookup: CDR1 SGDLS, CDR2 YYNGEE. The CDR3 runs to 12 residues. Trimming pared 4 bases from V and 4 bases from J, leaving 7 bases between. The CDR3, as DNA: TGTGCCAGCAGCCCCCCGGCAGATACGCAGTATTTT. It encodes CASSPPADTQYF.

V gene TRBV14 combines with J gene TRBJ2-5; 7 nucleotides align to TRBD2. CDR1 is SGHDN, CDR2 FVKESK, per germline. V was pared by 6 bases and J by 4 bases, with 8 bases of the junction left unmatched. The CDR3 is made up of 14 amino acids. The CDR3 is CASSPRLARETQYF. The CDR3 region has the DNA TGTGCCAGCAGTCCCCGACTAGCTAGAGAGACCCAGTACTTC.

This chain connects TRBV29-1 to TRBJ2-1; 8 bases are a match to TRBD2. The germline V gene encodes CDR1 SQVTM and CDR2 ANQGSEA. The CDR3 sequence is 14 residues long. The V segment lost 6 bases and the J segment 9 bases; nucleotides outside the gene matches: 13. CDR3: CSVSHSSGMVEQFF. As DNA, the CDR3 is TGCAGCGTCTCCCATAGTAGCGGGATGGTTGAGCAGTTCTTC.

V usage is TRBV6-1 and J usage is TRBJ2-5; 7 bases map to TRBD1. The CDR3 covers 17 residues. The germline gives CDR1 MNHNS, CDR2 SASEGT. The V gene end was trimmed by 0 bases and the J gene end by 2 bases; junction bases not matched to a gene: 9. CDR3 sequence: CASSEAQRQGPQETQYF. Written as DNA, the CDR3 is TGTGCCAGCAGTGAAGCGCAGAGACAGGGCCCTCAAGAGACCCAGTACTTC.

The CDR3 nucleotides read TGTGCCAGCAGTACGCCGCGGACAGGTTCCTACGAGCAGTACTTC. Encoded protein: CASSTPRTGSYEQYF. The V and J genes are TRBV6-5 and TRBJ2-7, with 7 bases fitting TRBD1. The trim removed 5 bases at V and 1 base at J, leaving 8 bases unmatched. The CDR3 is 15 amino acids. Per the germline V gene, CDR1 is MNHEY and CDR2 is SVGAGI.

This chain joins TRBV29-1 and TRBJ2-7; D possibly corresponds to TRBD2 (5 bases). This CDR3 has 12 residues. The germline V and J ends were trimmed by 7 bases and 7 bases, with 17 bases remaining between them. The germline V gene encodes CDR1 SQVTM and CDR2 ANQGSEA. The CDR3 loop reads CSGELGSKEQYF. CDR3 DNA: TGCAGCGGGGAGTTGGGGTCGAAGGAGCAGTACTTC.

J is TRBJ2-7 and V is TRBV7-2; TRBD1 aligns across 9 bases. CDR1 and CDR2 (germline): SGHTA, FQGNSA. This CDR3 spans 15 amino acids. J gave up 4 bases and V 4 bases, and 8 bases lay outside the gene matches. Here the CDR3 reads CASSSGTGHRYEQYF. CDR3 bases: TGTGCCAGCAGCTCCGGGACAGGGCATAGGTACGAGCAGTACTTC.

The genes are TRBV6-5 and TRBJ2-2, with D hard to call. V dropped 0 bases and J dropped 6 bases, with 11 bases sitting between them. Germline-derived CDR1 and CDR2 are MNHEY and SVGAGI. The length of the CDR3 is 15 residues. The CDR3 reads CASSYSNPESGELFF. The CDR3 coding sequence is TGTGCCAGCAGTTACTCGAATCCCGAGTCCGGGGAGCTGTTTTTT.

The V call is TRBV5-6, the J call TRBJ2-7; 7 bases map to TRBD2. The CDR3 covers 19 residues. J lost 1 base, V lost 4 bases, and 20 bases had no gene match. Germline V gives CDR1 SGHDT, CDR2 YYEEEE. The CDR3 bases are TGTGCCAGCAGCGCGCTACTAGGACTAGTCGGGATTAGGTCCTACGAGCAGTACTTC. Amino acids: CASSALLGLVGIRSYEQYF. Using reference TRBV5-6 and TRBJ2-7 for the parts outside the CDR3, the full variable domain is DAGVTQSPTHLIKTRGQQVTLRCSPKSGHDTVSWYQQALGQGPQFIFQYYEEEERQRGNFPDRFSGHQFPNYSSELNVNALLLGDSALYLCASSALLGLVGIRSYEQYFGPGTRLTVT.

The chain employs TRBV7-9 and TRBJ2-1; D is unresolved. V gave up 2 bases and J gave up 9 bases, with 26 bases separating them. The CDR3 spans 18 residues. Germline V gene sequence: CDR1 SEHNR, CDR2 FQNEAQ (reference sequence). In DNA form, the CDR3 reads TGTGCCAGCAGCTTATATCCCTCCCAGGCAGGCCTAATAGGTGAGCAGTTCTTC. It encodes CASSLYPSQAGLIGEQFF.

The chain uses TRBV5-6 and TRBJ1-1; no firm D call. In germline, CDR1 is SGHDT, CDR2 YYEEEE. The length of the CDR3 is 13 residues. Trimming removed 0 bases at V and 4 bases at J, with 7 bases between. CDR3 sequence: CASSLAESTEAFF. CDR3 sequence (DNA): TGTGCCAGCAGCTTGGCTGAGAGCACTGAAGCTTTCTTT.

The chain links TRBV9 to TRBJ2-1; 9 bases fit TRBD2. J gave up 5 bases and V 3 bases, and 9 bases lay outside the gene matches. The germline V gene encodes CDR1 SGDLS and CDR2 YYNGEE. The CDR3 consists of 16 residues. The CDR3 is CASSEWSSGIDNEQFF. The CDR3 DNA is TGTGCCAGCAGCGAGTGGTCTAGCGGGATAGACAATGAGCAGTTCTTC.

The V gene is TRBV7-9, the J gene TRBJ2-7; no clear D. Between the trimmed V and J ends, which lost 2 bases and 3 bases, there was a span of 8 bases. This CDR3 comprises 13 residues. CDR1 is SEHNR, CDR2 FQNEAQ, per germline (reference sequence). The CDR3 nucleotides are TGTGCCAGCAGCTTAAGTCTAGACTACGAGCAGTACTTC. Protein: CASSLSLDYEQYF.

The V call is TRBV10-3, the J call TRBJ1-2; D unclear. The V end was cut by 6 bases, the J end by 6 bases, with 17 bases between. Germline CDR1 and CDR2: ENHRY and SYGVKD. This CDR3 has 14 amino acids. CDR3 residues: CAIRAGGSGDGYTF. The CDR3 DNA is TGTGCCATCAGGGCGGGCGGCTCCGGAGATGGCTACACCTTC.

This clone was seen repeatedly, ten times or more. The chain carries TRBV4-2 and TRBJ2-3; TRBD2 might be the D (6 bases). The CDR3 extends over 19 amino acids. Deletions cut 0 bases from V and 1 base from J, with 20 bases between. The germline V gene encodes CDR1 LGHNA and CDR2 YNFKEQ. The CDR3, as DNA: TGTGCCAGCAGCCAAGATCCGGGCGGTAGCGGAGCCGGCACAGATACGCAGTATTTT. Protein: CASSQDPGGSGAGTDTQYF.

The genes are TRBV9 and TRBJ2-3; D not resolved. V was pared by 0 bases and J by 4 bases, with 9 bases between. From germline, CDR1 is SGDLS and CDR2 YYNGEE. The CDR3 totals 14 residues. CDR3 sequence reads: CASSVGSLADTQYF. The CDR3 region has the DNA TGTGCCAGCAGCGTAGGCAGTCTCGCAGATACGCAGTATTTT.

The V gene is TRBV28, the J gene TRBJ1-2; D remains unclear. CDR3 length: 14 amino acids. Germline assignment: CDR1 MDHEN and CDR2 SYDVKM. V lost 1 base and J 4 bases, leaving 10 bases between the germline ends. The CDR3, as DNA: TGTGCCAGCAGTTTATCTGGTTCGAGCTATGGCTACACCTTC. Protein sequence: CASSLSGSSYGYTF.

The chain recombines TRBV10-2 with TRBJ2-7; 8 bases line up with TRBD2. CDR1 is WSHSY, CDR2 SAAADI, per germline. The J segment lost 0 bases and the V segment lost 5 bases, leaving 9 bases of the junction unmatched. The CDR3 has 16 residues. The CDR3 region is CASSPGLAGLSYEQYF. CDR3 coding DNA: TGCGCCAGCAGTCCCGGCCTAGCGGGTCTCTCCTACGAGCAGTACTTC.

CDR3 in amino acids: CASSQRQRSEQYF. The CDR3 DNA is TGCGCCAGCAGCCAGCGACAGAGATCGGAGCAGTACTTC. The chain uses TRBV4-3 and TRBJ2-7; tentatively, D is TRBD1 (5 bases). The length of the CDR3 is 13 residues. The V end was cut by 3 bases, the J end by 7 bases, with 13 bases between. CDR1 and CDR2 from the germline V gene are LGHNA and YSLEER.

This chain links TRBV18 with TRBJ2-7; 9 positions match TRBD2. Losses at the gene ends were 0 bases for V and 5 bases for J; bases not matched to a gene: 8. This CDR3 is built from 16 residues. Germline loops: CDR1 KGHSH, CDR2 LQKENI. In DNA form, the CDR3 reads TGTGCCAGCTCACCACCGGGTGCTAGCGGGACCGACGAGCAGTACTTC. This encodes CASSPPGASGTDEQYF.

V is TRBV4-3 and J is TRBJ2-1; tentatively, D is TRBD2 (6 bases). Germline CDR1 reads LGHNA; CDR2 reads YSLEER. Trimming took off 0 bases at V and 4 bases at J, with 16 bases between the two ends. The CDR3 covers 17 residues. CDR3 DNA: TGCGCCAGCAGCCAAGATGGGGGGTTAGAAGGTTACAATGAGCAGTTCTTC. This codes for CASSQDGGLEGYNEQFF.